The 20 T cell receptor beta chains below were found in one sample sequenced in a study of T cells after posttransplantation cyclophosphamide. Only in-frame clones appear in the TCRdb table, and some are missing; sequencing was by immunoSEQ multiplex PCR. Of tens of thousands of clones in the sample, 85% to 95% are singletons; the top ten hold around 2.9%. The specimen was PBMCs. The origin of the receptors is a woman in her fifties or sixties in good health and a related stem cell transplant donor.

The chain joins TRBV9 to TRBJ1-4; D remains ambiguous. This CDR3 has 16 residues. The V gene lost 3 bases and the J gene lost 7 bases, with 19 bases spanning the gap. Germline CDR1 SGDLS, CDR2 YYNGEE. The CDR3 sequence is CASSADSGEDGEKLFF. The DNA of the CDR3 is TGTGCCAGCAGCGCAGACTCCGGGGAGGATGGTGAAAAACTGTTTTTT.

This chain joins TRBV7-9 and TRBJ1-2; TRBD1 matches 7 bases. V lost 5 bases, J lost 5 bases, and 5 bases stayed unmatched. Per germline, CDR1 SEHNR and CDR2 FQNEAQ (reference sequence). The CDR3 extends over 13 amino acids. The CDR3: CASSRGTVYGYTF. Here the CDR3 DNA reads TGTGCCAGCAGCCGAGGGACAGTTTATGGCTACACCTTC.

The chain employs TRBV18 and TRBJ2-7, with TRBD1 as a possible D gene (6 bases). The CDR3 length is 14 residues. Germline V gene data show CDR1 as KGHSH and CDR2 as LQKENI. Trimming removed 8 bases at V and 4 bases at J, with 18 bases between. CDR3 loop: CASAPGTNSYEQYF. Here the CDR3 DNA reads TGTGCCAGCGCTCCCGGGACAAACAGTTACGAGCAGTACTTC.

The chain recombines TRBV21-1 with TRBJ1-6; the table's D call, TRBD1, has no DNA check behind it. TRBV21-1 represents a pseudogene. The CDR3 runs 17 residues. DNA for the CDR3: TGTGCCAGCAGCAGAGACAGGAGGACTTCGTATAATTCACCCCTCCACTTT. It codes for CASSRDRRTSYNSPLHF.

This sequence joins TRBV5-4 and TRBJ2-2; 8 bases are shared with TRBD1. Germline V gene lookup returns CDR1 SGHNT and CDR2 YYREEE (reference sequence). CDR3 size: 16 residues. After removal of 1 base from V and 1 base from J, the junction contained 3 bases not matched to a gene. The chain's CDR3 is CASSLMTGVNTGELFF. CDR3 DNA sequence: TGTGCCAGCAGCTTGATGACAGGGGTGAACACCGGGGAGCTGTTTTTT.

The CDR3 is CASSLGLAGPDTQYF. The DNA for the CDR3 is TGTGCCAGCAGCTTGGGACTAGCGGGTCCAGATACGCAGTATTTT. The chain couples TRBV5-8 to TRBJ2-3, with 10 nucleotides matching TRBD2. Trimming at V came to 0 bases and at J to 4 bases, leaving 2 bases not matched to a gene. The CDR3 totals 15 residues. CDR1 and CDR2 from the germline V gene are SGHTS and YDEGEE.

This sequence joins TRBV4-1 and TRBJ2-5; 7 nucleotides align to TRBD2. The CDR3 loop spans 17 amino acids. Germline lookup yields CDR1 MGHRA and CDR2 YSYEKL. Unmatched junction bases numbered 7, after V lost 0 bases and J lost 0 bases. Here the CDR3 reads CASSQDLGGRYQETQYF. The DNA of the CDR3 is TGCGCCAGCAGCCAAGATTTGGGCGGGAGATACCAAGAGACCCAGTACTTC.

The chain links TRBV7-6 to TRBJ2-5, with 10 bases lining up with TRBD1. V was clipped by 6 bases and J by 3 bases; unmatched bases: 7. The CDR3 has 15 residues. Germline assignment: CDR1 SGHVS and CDR2 FNYEAQ. This chain's CDR3 is CASSQPGTGEETQYF. The CDR3 DNA is TGTGCCAGCAGTCAACCCGGGACAGGGGAAGAGACCCAGTACTTC.

V is TRBV2 and J is TRBJ2-1; TRBD2 matches 8 bases. The germline V gene has CDR1 SNHLY and CDR2 FYNNEI. The CDR3 has 16 amino acids. Losses at the gene ends were 6 bases for V and 0 bases for J; bases not matched to a gene: 7. CDR3 sequence reads: CASSQIAGNSYNEQFF. For the CDR3, the DNA is TGTGCCAGCAGCCAAATAGCGGGAAACTCCTACAATGAGCAGTTCTTC. The whole variable domain, remainder taken from reference TRBV2 and TRBJ2-1, is EPEVTQTPSHQVTQMGQEVILRCVPISNHLYFYWYRQILGQKVEFLVSFYNNEISEKSEIFDDQFSVERPDGSNFTLKIRSTKLEDSAMYFCASSQIAGNSYNEQFFGPGTRLTVL.

The V call is TRBV19, the J call TRBJ1-5; 7 bases fit TRBD1. The CDR3 extends over 15 amino acids. Germline CDR1 and CDR2: LNHDA and SQIVND (reference sequence). J gave up 4 bases and V 4 bases, and 7 bases lay outside the gene matches. The CDR3 coding sequence is TGTGCCAGTAGTACATACAGGGGTCGGAATCAGCCCCAGCATTTT. Translation: CASSTYRGRNQPQHF.

The CDR3 DNA reads as TGTGCCAGCAACCCGGGACAGGGCTCCTACGAGCAGTACTTC. This translates into CASNPGQGSYEQYF. This chain links TRBV2 with TRBJ2-7; 9 bases agree with TRBD1. This CDR3 spans 14 amino acids. The V gene's germline CDR1 is SNHLY and CDR2 FYNNEI. After removal of 7 bases from V and 0 bases from J, the junction contained 4 bases not matched to a gene.

The rearrangement uses TRBV11-2 and TRBJ2-5; TRBD2 is a possible D gene (6 bases). From germline, CDR1 is SGHAT and CDR2 FQNNGV. Trimming left V 5 bases short and J 4 bases short, with 14 bases between. The CDR3 is 14 residues long. CDR3 nucleotide sequence: TGTGCCAGCAGCGGGGGACGGGGAGGAGAGACCCAGTACTTC. Protein product: CASSGGRGGETQYF.

The rearrangement links TRBV5-1 to TRBJ1-6, with D hard to call. The germline V gene encodes CDR1 SGHRS and CDR2 YFSETQ. Between the trimmed V and J ends, which lost 1 base and 6 bases, there was a span of 11 bases. CDR3 length equals 15 residues. The CDR3 sequence: CASSLSGSSNSPLHF. The CDR3 nucleotides are TGCGCCAGCAGCTTGTCCGGGAGTTCTAATTCACCCCTCCACTTT.

A single count supports this clone. V usage is TRBV30 and J usage is TRBJ2-7, with TRBD2 identical over 16 bases. The CDR3 is 16 residues long. V lost 1 base, J lost 6 bases, and 6 bases stayed unmatched. CDR1 is GTSNPN and CDR2 is SVGIG in the germline V gene (reference sequence). The CDR3 nucleotides are TGTGCCTGGAGTGGGGGACTAGCGGGAGGGCCCGCCGAGCAGTACTTC. Translation: CAWSGGLAGGPAEQYF.

The CDR3 sequence is CAVKADWWRVRDTQYF. CDR3 DNA sequence: TGCGCTGTGAAGGCGGACTGGTGGCGTGTAAGGGATACGCAGTATTTT. The rearrangement links TRBV23-1 to TRBJ2-3, with D possibly matching TRBD2 (5 bases). TRBV23-1 belongs to the ORF category, with a function that is uncertain. This CDR3 spans 16 amino acids.

The chain combines TRBV10-1 with TRBJ1-1; 7 bases fit TRBD1. Germline CDR1 WNHNN, CDR2 SYGVQD (reference sequence). The CDR3 extends over 15 amino acids. Unmatched junction bases numbered 6, after V lost 4 bases and J lost 1 base. The CDR3 bases are TGCGCCAGCAGTGCTTCGGGGACAGCGAACACTGAAGCTTTCTTT. The encoded protein is CASSASGTANTEAFF.

The rearrangement joins TRBV18 to TRBJ1-6, with D hard to call. Looked up from germline, CDR1 is KGHSH and CDR2 is LQKENI. The CDR3 spans 13 residues. V lost 2 bases to trimming and J lost 7 bases, with 6 bases between them. The CDR3 bases are TGTGCCAGCTCACCAGATACAAATTCACCCCTCCACTTT. Its protein product is CASSPDTNSPLHF.

The V and J genes are TRBV5-4 and TRBJ1-2; no clear D gene. Trimming stripped 4 bases from V and 2 bases from J, with 9 bases between. From germline, CDR1 is SGHNT and CDR2 YYREEE (reference sequence). The CDR3 is made up of 13 amino acids. The CDR3: CASSPGGNYGYTF. The CDR3 DNA reads as TGTGCCAGCAGCCCGGGAGGGAACTATGGCTACACCTTC.

V and J are TRBV2 and TRBJ2-7; 8 nucleotides align to TRBD1. Germline V gene sequence: CDR1 SNHLY, CDR2 FYNNEI. The V and J ends lost 4 bases and 2 bases, in that order; junction bases with no gene match: 10. The CDR3 runs to 16 residues. This CDR3 reads CASSVDGQGIPYEQYF. The CDR3 DNA follows: TGTGCCAGCAGTGTCGACGGACAGGGTATTCCCTACGAGCAGTACTTC.

The gene calls are TRBV5-1 and TRBJ2-3; 10 bases agree with TRBD2. The germline CDR1 and CDR2 sequences are SGHRS and YFSETQ. The junction had 3 bases not matched to a gene; V was cut back by 4 bases and J by 4 bases. The CDR3 has 14 residues. This CDR3 is CASSSGGAADTQYF. In DNA, the CDR3 is TGCGCCAGCAGCAGCGGGGGGGCGGCAGATACGCAGTATTTT.